A selection of T cell receptor beta chains follows, all from one sample in a study of CD8 T cells in Susac syndrome. Each CDR3 protein is one row after TCRdb ran MiXCR on the immunoSEQ multiplex PCR reads. This sample has hundreds of thousands of distinct CDR3 sequences, with about 95% found just once. Specimen: CD4+ T cells from PBMCs. The receptors here all came from a human donor with Susac syndrome. Both conserved end residues are part of each CDR3. D genes are given only for firm matches. Some rows mark clone size as missing; the rest say once, few, many or name a class of expanded clone.

j_gene: TRBJ2-7; d_gene: NA; abundance: NA; v_gene: TRBV4-3; CDR3aa: CASSQDRVVSYEQYF; CDR3nt: TGCGCCAGCAGCCAAGATCGAGTAGTCTCCTACGAGCAGTACTTC
j_gene: TRBJ2-5; d_gene: TRBD2; abundance: NA; v_gene: TRBV7-2; CDR3aa: CATSPIAGGLETQYF; CDR3nt: TGTGCCACCAGCCCAATAGCGGGGGGGCTGGAGACCCAGTACTTC
j_gene: TRBJ1-2; d_gene: NA; abundance: NA; v_gene: TRBV5-1; CDR3aa: CASSLLTDSNYGYTF; CDR3nt: TGCGCCAGCAGCCTCCTTACGGACAGTAACTATGGCTACACCTTC
j_gene: TRBJ2-5; d_gene: NA; abundance: NA; v_gene: TRBV20-1; CDR3aa: CSARETALLETQYF; CDR3nt: TGCAGTGCTAGAGAAACGGCGCTGTTAGAGACCCAGTACTTC
j_gene: TRBJ2-1; d_gene: NA; abundance: NA; v_gene: TRBV7-2; CDR3aa: CASSPSRATMFF; CDR3nt: TGTGCCAGCAGCCCGTCTAGGGCCACGATGTTCTTC
j_gene: TRBJ2-1; d_gene: NA; abundance: NA; v_gene: TRBV20-1; CDR3aa: CSAPPSSYNEQFF; CDR3nt: TGCAGTGCCCCACCGAGCTCCTACAATGAGCAGTTCTTC
j_gene: TRBJ2-1; d_gene: TRBD1; abundance: NA; v_gene: TRBV20-1; CDR3aa: CSVQGLGNEQFF; CDR3nt: TGCAGTGTACAGGGGTTGGGCAATGAGCAGTTCTTC
j_gene: TRBJ1-6; d_gene: TRBD1; abundance: once; v_gene: TRBV27; CDR3aa: CASSSTGAGNSPLHF; CDR3nt: TGTGCCAGCAGCTCCACAGGGGCCGGCAACTCACCCCTCCACTTT
j_gene: TRBJ1-2; d_gene: NA; abundance: NA; v_gene: TRBV27; CDR3aa: CASSLRRGGGYGYTF; CDR3nt: TGTGCCAGCAGTTTAAGGAGGGGCGGGGGGTATGGCTACACCTTC
j_gene: TRBJ2-3; d_gene: NA; abundance: NA; v_gene: TRBV20-1; CDR3aa: CSAINYRAVSTDTQYF; CDR3nt: TGCAGTGCCATCAACTACCGGGCCGTAAGCACAGATACGCAGTATTTT
j_gene: TRBJ1-1; d_gene: NA; abundance: NA; v_gene: TRBV20-1; CDR3aa: CSAPDRRLNTEAFF; CDR3nt: TGCAGTGCTCCCGACAGGAGATTGAACACTGAAGCTTTCTTT
j_gene: TRBJ1-1; d_gene: TRBD1; abundance: NA; v_gene: TRBV11-2; CDR3aa: CASSSLTGEAEAFF; CDR3nt: TGTGCCAGCAGCTCATTAACAGGGGAGGCTGAAGCTTTCTTT
j_gene: TRBJ2-3; d_gene: NA; abundance: NA; v_gene: TRBV20-1; CDR3aa: CSARVLGGATDTQYF; CDR3nt: TGCAGTGCTAGAGTATTAGGGGGGGCTACAGATACGCAGTATTTT
j_gene: TRBJ1-5; d_gene: TRBD1; abundance: NA; v_gene: TRBV2; CDR3aa: CASSEGDRGNQPQHF; CDR3nt: TGTGCCAGCAGTGAAGGGGACAGAGGTAATCAGCCCCAGCATTTT
j_gene: TRBJ1-6; d_gene: NA; abundance: NA; v_gene: TRBV5-1; CDR3aa: CASSLGAALYNSPLHF; CDR3nt: TGCGCCAGCAGCTTGGGGGCGGCGCTCTATAATTCACCCCTCCACTTT
j_gene: TRBJ2-3; d_gene: NA; abundance: few; v_gene: TRBV11-2; CDR3aa: CASSLDADYTQYF; CDR3nt: TGTGCCAGCAGCTTAGATGCAGACTATACGCAGTATTTT
j_gene: TRBJ2-1; d_gene: NA; abundance: NA; v_gene: TRBV5-4; CDR3aa: CASSSGTEQFF; CDR3nt: TGTGCCAGCAGCTCTGGGACTGAGCAGTTCTTC
j_gene: TRBJ1-5; d_gene: NA; abundance: NA; v_gene: TRBV20-1; CDR3aa: CSARTAGGFNQPQHF; CDR3nt: TGCAGTGCTAGGACGGCGGGGGGTTTTAATCAGCCCCAGCATTTT
j_gene: TRBJ2-5; d_gene: NA; abundance: NA; v_gene: TRBV9; CDR3aa: CASSVGTGDGETQYF; CDR3nt: TGTGCCAGCAGCGTCGGGACGGGGGACGGAGAGACCCAGTACTTC
j_gene: TRBJ2-2; d_gene: NA; abundance: NA; v_gene: TRBV6-2/TRBV6-3; CDR3aa: CASSSRTSGAGELFF; CDR3nt: TGTGCCAGCAGTTCGCGGACCTCTGGGGCCGGGGAGCTGTTTTTT
j_gene: TRBJ2-1; d_gene: NA; abundance: NA; v_gene: TRBV20-1; CDR3aa: CSAQEVGASYNEQFF; CDR3nt: TGCAGTGCTCAAGAGGTGGGGGCATCTTACAATGAGCAGTTCTTC
j_gene: TRBJ2-7; d_gene: NA; abundance: NA; v_gene: TRBV7-2; CDR3aa: CASSVYREQYF; CDR3nt: TGTGCCAGCAGCGTCTACAGGGAGCAGTACTTC
j_gene: TRBJ2-7; d_gene: NA; abundance: NA; v_gene: TRBV7-2; CDR3aa: CASNIWGDGEQYF; CDR3nt: TGTGCCAGCAACATCTGGGGGGACGGCGAGCAGTACTTC
j_gene: TRBJ1-1; d_gene: NA; abundance: NA; v_gene: TRBV28; CDR3aa: CASTAGAEAFF; CDR3nt: TGTGCCAGCACCGCGGGGGCTGAAGCTTTCTTT
j_gene: TRBJ1-5; d_gene: NA; abundance: NA; v_gene: TRBV20-1; CDR3aa: CSASGTSSGKPQHF; CDR3nt: TGCAGTGCTAGTGGGACTTCTTCGGGTAAGCCCCAGCATTTT
j_gene: TRBJ2-6; d_gene: NA; abundance: once; v_gene: TRBV7-2; CDR3aa: CASSLSVMSSGANVLTF; CDR3nt: TGTGCCAGCAGCTTAAGTGTCATGAGCTCTGGGGCCAACGTCCTGACTTTC
j_gene: TRBJ2-7; d_gene: NA; abundance: NA; v_gene: TRBV19; CDR3aa: CASSIGLLSSYEQYF; CDR3nt: TGTGCCAGTAGTATAGGCCTCCTAAGCTCCTACGAGCAGTACTTC
j_gene: TRBJ2-2; d_gene: NA; abundance: NA; v_gene: TRBV4-3; CDR3aa: CASSQLVPTGELFF; CDR3nt: TGCGCCAGCAGCCAACTAGTCCCAACCGGGGAGCTGTTTTTT
j_gene: TRBJ1-2; d_gene: TRBD1; abundance: NA; v_gene: TRBV20-1; CDR3aa: CSAYQGGGYDYTF; CDR3nt: TGCAGTGCTTACCAGGGAGGGGGCTATGACTACACCTTC
j_gene: TRBJ2-3; d_gene: NA; abundance: NA; v_gene: TRBV2; CDR3aa: CASSEVAGGDTQYF; CDR3nt: TGTGCCAGCAGTGAAGTCGCAGGGGGGGATACGCAGTATTTT
j_gene: TRBJ2-5; d_gene: NA; abundance: NA; v_gene: TRBV20-1; CDR3aa: CSARPRDWQETQYF; CDR3nt: TGCAGTGCTAGACCCCGGGACTGGCAAGAGACCCAGTACTTC
j_gene: TRBJ1-2; d_gene: TRBD1; abundance: NA; v_gene: TRBV3-1; CDR3aa: CASSPDRVPYGYTF; CDR3nt: TGTGCCAGCAGCCCGGACAGGGTACCCTATGGCTACACCTTC
j_gene: TRBJ1-2; d_gene: TRBD1; abundance: NA; v_gene: TRBV6-5; CDR3aa: CASKGPGGKYGYTF; CDR3nt: TGTGCCAGCAAAGGCCCAGGGGGAAAGTATGGCTACACCTTC
j_gene: TRBJ2-1; d_gene: NA; abundance: NA; v_gene: TRBV4-3; CDR3aa: CASSQDLAQGSNEQFF; CDR3nt: TGCGCCAGCAGCCAAGATCTGGCACAGGGCTCCAATGAGCAGTTCTTC
j_gene: TRBJ2-5; d_gene: NA; abundance: NA; v_gene: TRBV19; CDR3aa: CASSIASETQYF; CDR3nt: TGTGCCAGTAGTATAGCGTCGGAGACCCAGTACTTC
j_gene: TRBJ1-4; d_gene: NA; abundance: NA; v_gene: TRBV11-2; CDR3aa: CASSLRAVNEKLFF; CDR3nt: TGTGCCAGCAGCTTACGGGCAGTTAATGAAAAACTGTTTTTT
j_gene: TRBJ2-7; d_gene: NA; abundance: NA; v_gene: TRBV2; CDR3aa: CASNTGFYEQYF; CDR3nt: TGTGCCAGCAATACAGGGTTCTACGAGCAGTACTTC
j_gene: TRBJ1-5; d_gene: NA; abundance: NA; v_gene: TRBV20-1; CDR3aa: CSAADSRVLIQPQHF; CDR3nt: TGCAGTGCGGCCGACAGTAGGGTTCTAATTCAGCCCCAGCATTTT
j_gene: TRBJ1-2; d_gene: NA; abundance: NA; v_gene: TRBV20-1; CDR3aa: CSASATNRQAVYGYTF; CDR3nt: TGCAGTGCTAGCGCGACTAACCGACAGGCTGTCTATGGCTACACCTTC
j_gene: TRBJ2-5; d_gene: NA; abundance: few; v_gene: TRBV19; CDR3aa: CASSAGETQYF; CDR3nt: TGTGCCAGTAGCGCTGGGGAGACCCAGTACTTC